A selection of T cell receptor beta chains follows, all from one sample in a study of cytomegalovirus exposure and HLA in healthy donors. TCRdb's copy holds only in-frame clones and misses some; the assay was immunoSEQ multiplex PCR. This sample has more than 150,000 clones, with 75% to 85% found just once. The sequencing input was PBMCs. Every receptor here comes from a woman aged 30 to 39 in good health and CMV-seropositive. Both conserved end residues are part of each CDR3. The D gene is left open where the match is weak. Size is omitted from some rows. Given values are once, few, many or a class for expanded clones.

TRBV10-3	once	TRBJ2-7	TRBD2	TGTGCCATCAGCGGGTTGTTCGGGGGGGCGGCCTACGAGCAGTACTTC	CAISGLFGGAAYEQYF
TRBV6-1	.	TRBJ1-2	TRBD1	TGTGCCAGCAGTGCCGGTGGACAGGGAGTTGGCTACACCTTC	CASSAGGQGVGYTF
TRBV19	.	TRBJ1-2	.	TGTGCCAGTACTCAGGGGTCCTATAGCTACACCTTC	CASTQGSYSYTF
TRBV5-6	.	TRBJ1-3	.	TGTGCCAGCAGCTTGGGAACAACAGGCTCTGGAAACACCATATATTTT	CASSLGTTGSGNTIYF
TRBV28	.	TRBJ1-2	.	TGTGCCAGCAGTCTGTCAGGGAATAGGCTTGGCTACACCTTC	CASSLSGNRLGYTF
TRBV28	.	TRBJ2-7	.	TGTGCCAGCAGTTCTCCGGGACAAATATACGAGCAGTACTTC	CASSSPGQIYEQYF
TRBV13	.	TRBJ2-7	TRBD1	TGTGCCAGCAGCCTCATGACAGGGCAGTACGAGCAGTACTTC	CASSLMTGQYEQYF
TRBV7-6	.	TRBJ2-7	TRBD2	TGTGCCAGCAGCCAAATAGCGGGAAGAGAGCAGTACTTC	CASSQIAGREQYF
TRBV2	.	TRBJ2-1	.	TGTGCCAGCAGCTTTCCGGCAGAGGGTGGGAATGAGCAGTTCTTC	CASSFPAEGGNEQFF
TRBV6-6	few	TRBJ2-5	.	TGTGCCAGCAGTTCCGGGGAGACCCAGTACTTC	CASSSGETQYF
TRBV7-9	.	TRBJ2-7	TRBD2	TGTGCCAGCAGCAAACAGCGGGGCTCCTACGAGCAGTACTTC	CASSKQRGSYEQYF
TRBV7-2	.	TRBJ2-7	.	TGTGCCAGCAGCTCCGCGGCACTCGAGCAGTACTTC	CASSSAALEQYF
TRBV28	.	TRBJ2-2	.	TGTGCCAGCAGTTTCAGTCAGAACACCGGGGAGCTGTTTTTT	CASSFSQNTGELFF
TRBV5-4	.	TRBJ1-4	.	TGTGCCAGCAGCTTTGCGGGGGGCTCAGCTAATGAAAAACTGTTTTTT	CASSFAGGSANEKLFF
TRBV4-1	few	TRBJ1-2	.	TGCGCCAGCAGCCAAACAGGGTCCTATGGCTACACCTTC	CASSQTGSYGYTF
TRBV6-5	.	TRBJ2-2	TRBD2	TGTGCCAGCAGTTACACTCTAGCGGGAACCGGGGAGCTGTTTTTT	CASSYTLAGTGELFF
TRBV5-6	.	TRBJ1-5	TRBD1	TGTGCCAGCAGCTTTGGGACAGGGGGGCCGAATCAGCCCCAGCATTTT	CASSFGTGGPNQPQHF
TRBV30	.	TRBJ2-7	.	TGTGCCTGGAGCCCCCGAGGGCCGTCGTACGAGCAGTACTTC	CAWSPRGPSYEQYF
TRBV29-1	.	TRBJ2-1	TRBD1	TGCAGCGCCGGGACAGGAGGAATCTACAATGAGCAGTTCTTC	CSAGTGGIYNEQFF
TRBV7-6	.	TRBJ2-1	TRBD2	TGTGCCAGCAGACCCCGGGGGGGCAATGAGCAGTTCTTC	CASRPRGGNEQFF
TRBV7-2	.	TRBJ2-5	TRBD2	TGTGCCAGCAGCTTAGGGGGCGGGGGGGCAGGAGTAGAAGAGACCCAGTACTTC	CASSLGGGGAGVEETQYF
TRBV7-8	few	TRBJ2-3	TRBD1	TGTGCCAGTCGTATAGGGAGGACAGGGGGACCAGATACGCAGTATTTT	CASRIGRTGGPDTQYF
TRBV27	.	TRBJ2-6	TRBD2	TGTGCCAGCAGTTTGCGGCGGGGGGGCCCTGGGGCCAACGTCCTGACTTTC	CASSLRRGGPGANVLTF
TRBV14	few	TRBJ1-2	TRBD1	TGTGCCAGCAGTCCCGGGACAGGTGTTAACTATGGCTACACCTTC	CASSPGTGVNYGYTF
TRBV5-1	.	TRBJ2-6	.	TGCGCCAGCAGCTTTAGAACTGGGGCCAACGTCCTGACTTTC	CASSFRTGANVLTF
TRBV28	once	TRBJ1-5	TRBD1	TGTGCCAGCAGTTCTACGGCCGGGACAGGGAACAATCAGCCCCAGCATTTT	CASSSTAGTGNNQPQHF
TRBV28	.	TRBJ2-3	.	TGTGCCAGCACCTCCCCAGGAATTCCAGATACGCAGTATTTT	CASTSPGIPDTQYF
TRBV6-5	.	TRBJ2-7	.	TGTGCCAGCAGTTACTCGAGATCAAGCTCCTACGAGCAGTACTTC	CASSYSRSSSYEQYF
TRBV2	.	TRBJ2-7	.	TGTGCCAGCAGTGAAGCTCGACAGGAATCCTACGAGCAGTACTTC	CASSEARQESYEQYF
TRBV5-1	.	TRBJ2-7	.	TGCGCCAGCAGCTTGGCAGAAACCCAAACCTACGAGCAGTACTTC	CASSLAETQTYEQYF
TRBV6-1	.	TRBJ2-3	.	TGTGCCAGCAGTATGCCGGGACAAAGCACAGATACGCAGTATTTT	CASSMPGQSTDTQYF
TRBV30	.	TRBJ2-7	.	TGTGCCTGGAGTTCCGCGTTGGAGCAGTACTTC	CAWSSALEQYF
TRBV7-6	.	TRBJ2-1	TRBD2	TGTGCCAGCAGCTTCCTAGCGGGGGGGTTGAATGAGCAGTTCTTC	CASSFLAGGLNEQFF
TRBV2	once	TRBJ2-5	TRBD1	TGTGCCAGCAAGTCTCGGACAGGGCGTCAAGAGACCCAGTACTTC	CASKSRTGRQETQYF
TRBV20-1	.	TRBJ2-5	.	TGCAGTGCTAGAGTAGGGGAACCCCAGTACTTC	CSARVGEPQYF
TRBV10-3	once	TRBJ1-2	.	TGTGCCATCAGTGAGTACGAGTTTGCGGGTGGCTACACCTTC	CAISEYEFAGGYTF
TRBV19	once	TRBJ2-6	TRBD1	TGTGCCAGTAGGGACGGTTACAGGGGGCCTGGGGCCAACGTCCTGACTTTC	CASRDGYRGPGANVLTF
TRBV12-5	few	TRBJ2-3	.	TGTGCTAGTGGTTTGGGGAGAGGGAGCACAGATACGCAGTATTTT	CASGLGRGSTDTQYF
TRBV18	.	TRBJ1-1	TRBD1	TGTGCCAGCTCCCAGGGGGGGAACACTGAAGCTTTCTTT	CASSQGGNTEAFF
TRBV27	.	TRBJ2-6	TRBD1	TGTGCCAGCAGTGCCGCGACAGGGAGAGCTGGGGCCAACGTCCTGACTTTC	CASSAATGRAGANVLTF
TRBV4-1	.	TRBJ2-5	.	TGCGCCAGCAGCCAAACTATAGTAGGGAGGCAAGAGACCCAGTACTTC	CASSQTIVGRQETQYF
TRBV29-1	.	TRBJ2-3	.	TGCAGCGTTGAAGAGGTCGGGGGAGGCGCAGATACGCAGTATTTT	CSVEEVGGGADTQYF
TRBV19	.	TRBJ2-1	.	TGTGCCTCTTCAAAAGGGAGTTATGAGCAGTTCTTC	CASSKGSYEQFF
TRBV28	.	TRBJ1-2	.	TGTGCCAGCAGTTTGGGCAGTTCTAACTATGGCTACACCTTC	CASSLGSSNYGYTF
TRBV30	once	TRBJ2-7	.	TGTGCCTGGAGTCAAATAGGAGATCTGAGCTACGAGCAGTACTTC	CAWSQIGDLSYEQYF
TRBV6-5	.	TRBJ1-3	.	TGTGCCAGCAGATCCGCCCCCGTTTTCGGGGACACCATATATTTT	CASRSAPVFGDTIYF
TRBV30	.	TRBJ1-6	.	TGTGCCTGGGATCCGGGACAAGGTGTTTATAATTCACCCCTCCACTTT	CAWDPGQGVYNSPLHF
TRBV27	.	TRBJ2-5	.	TGTGCCAGCAGTTTATCTCGGGGGACGGAGACCCAGTACTTC	CASSLSRGTETQYF
TRBV9	.	TRBJ1-3	.	TGTGCCAGCAGCGTAGCTGGGGGGGATGGAAACACCATATATTTT	CASSVAGGDGNTIYF
TRBV5-1	.	TRBJ2-2	.	TGCGCCAGCAGCTCGGACAGCTTAAACAGGGGGGAGCTGTTTTTT	CASSSDSLNRGELFF
TRBV6-4	.	TRBJ1-6	TRBD1	TGTGCCAGCAGTAGGACAGGGGAAACACCCCTCCACTTT	CASSRTGETPLHF
TRBV19	.	TRBJ2-5	TRBD1	TGTGCCAGCGGACAGGGCTGGGGGGAGCAGTACTTC	CASGQGWGEQYF